What follows are 3 T cell receptor beta chains derived from one specimen sequenced in a study of cytomegalovirus exposure and HLA in healthy donors. The PCR contained 60 Vbeta and 13 Jbeta primers. Sequencing was performed with immunoSEQ multiplex PCR; in TCRdb, only in-frame clones are kept and a portion is missing. This sample has under 200,000 clones, with 77% found just once. Sequencing was carried out using PBMCs. The origin of the receptors is a man aged 50 or older in good health and CMV-seropositive.

The chain combines TRBV5-1 with TRBJ1-2, with D possibly being TRBD1 (6 bases). Germline V gene sequence: CDR1 SGHRS, CDR2 YFSETQ. V lost 4 bases and J lost 5, with 15 bases in between. This CDR3 has 14 residues. CDR3 in DNA: TGCGCCAGCAGCACACAGGGTTTTCTATATGGCTACACCTTC. This translates into CASSTQGFLYGYTF.

This chain joins TRBV19 and TRBJ2-7; D might be TRBD1 (6 bases). Germline lookup yields CDR1 LNHDA and CDR2 SQIVND (reference sequence). This CDR3 comprises 13 residues. V lost 3 bases and J lost 3, with 9 bases in between. This CDR3 is CASSMDSNYEQYF. CDR3 nucleotides: TGTGCCAGTAGTATGGACAGCAACTACGAGCAGTACTTC. The whole variable domain, filled in from reference TRBV19 and TRBJ2-7, reads DGGITQSPKYLFRKEGQNVTLSCEQNLNHDAMYWYRQDPGQGLRLIYYSQIVNDFQKGDIAEGYSVSREKKESFPLTVTSAQKNPTAFYLCASSMDSNYEQYFGPGTRLTVT.

This chain connects TRBV4-3 to TRBJ2-7, with D possibly being TRBD1 (6 bases). Germline loops: CDR1 LGHNA, CDR2 YSLEER. Deletions cut 3 bases from V and 0 bases from J, with 9 bases between. The CDR3 contains 14 residues. This chain's CDR3 is CASSQGTNSYEQYF. The CDR3 region has the DNA TGCGCCAGCAGCCAGGGGACAAACTCCTACGAGCAGTACTTC.